This note documents a single TCR beta chain sequence. This clonotype was observed many times. Its specific antigen is unknown. No quality values exist for individual bases; no much larger clone is one base distant. These reads were obtained on an Illumina HiSeq 2500. Quantitative 5'-RACE with molecular barcodes was the method used to prepare the TCR beta libraries. The study's processing was this. Disease-linked TCR variants were identified with a new computational method built on a probabilistic model of VDJ rearrangement. In TCRdb, the public reads were trimmed at Q25 with fastp and aligned with MiXCR, with productive beta chains retained. Identical CDR3 proteins give one entry, which carries the most common genes and DNA. TCRdb's processing, not the study's, gives the V and J calls here. Within this sample are 130,000 or so distinct CDR3 sequences, with roughly 7.3% of them counted one time only. The ten largest clonotypes hold 12% of the sample.

The data stem from a study of CD8 T cells in ankylosing spondylitis listed by TCRdb under 2017. At the level of the whole study: T cell receptor beta repertoires were profiled in healthy donors and ankylosing spondylitis patients so that disease-linked TCR variants could be found. The full study cohort comprised 25 ankylosing spondylitis patients and approximately 100 healthy donors. Peripheral blood samples were taken, and synovial fluid was additionally collected from ankylosing spondylitis patients.

Study-wide conclusions, independent of this receptor: Significant enrichment of the disease-linked clones was reported in matched synovial fluid samples from ankylosing spondylitis patients. A TCR beta motif made up of under ten highly homologous amino acid variants appeared to be characteristic of blood from ankylosing spondylitis patients. The disease-linked clones showed a CD8+ phenotype and occurred at relatively low frequencies in peripheral blood. Some of the motif variants had been reported before in the synovial fluid and blood of reactive arthritis patients, a finding that suggests common disease-initiation mechanisms.

Via the germline V gene, CDR1 is SGDLS and CDR2 YYNGEE. V trim: 5 bases; J trim: 7 bases; unmatched bases: 31. The CDR3 goes from the cysteine to the phenylalanine over 22 residues. The retained sequence is limited to the CDR3, 66 bases, with the frame set at the first base. The sequence was collected from a male donor with ankylosing spondylitis or in good health (not recorded which). Sequencing used blood, either unsorted or a sorted T cell fraction (not recorded which). The V and J segments used are TRBV9 and TRBJ2-5; TRBD2 aligns with 11 central bases. The DNA reads as follows: TGTGCCAGCAGGATAATGGTGGGCACTAGCGGGAGTTTATCGGACCTTATAGGGACCCAGTACTTC. The encoded protein is CASRIMVGTSGSLSDLIGTQYF.